One sample yielded the 7 T cell receptor beta chains listed below, sequenced in a study of post-analysis software for immune sequencing data. Study findings and constraints: Patients had higher frequencies than controls of five or six TRBV segments, including TRBV5-6, TRBV5-1 and TRBV20-1.

Antigens of these TCRs are unknown. Libraries were made from TCR beta cDNA, and they carried unique molecular identifiers. Each CDR3 protein is one row after TCRdb ran MiXCR on the PCR reads. This sample has about 760,000 distinct CDR3 sequences, with approximately 30% found just once. Input material: blood. Receptors were obtained from a girl aged 5 to 17 with multiple sclerosis.

This clonotype was observed a single time. A much larger clone is a single base away; this may be a read error. The chain recombines TRBV7-2 with TRBJ2-6, with D possibly TRBD1 on 5 matching bases. CDR1 is SGHTA, CDR2 FQGNSA, per germline. The CDR3 runs to 16 residues. The CDR3 loop reads CASSARQFSGANVRTF. The CDR3 nucleotides are TGTGCCAGCAGCGCCCGACAGTTCTCTGGGGCCAACGTCCGGACTTTC.

There are a few counts of this clonotype. J is TRBJ2-3 and V is TRBV10-1, with 7 positions matching TRBD2. The V and J ends lost 4 bases and 0 bases, in that order; junction bases with no gene match: 4. Germline V CDR1 and CDR2: WNHNN, SYGVQD (reference sequence). This CDR3 comprises 15 residues. The chain's CDR3 is CASSVIAGSTDTQYF. The DNA for the CDR3 is TGCGCCAGCAGTGTGATAGCGGGCAGCACAGATACGCAGTATTTT.

The chain employs TRBV3-1 and TRBJ2-5; D is possibly TRBD2 (6 bases). V dropped 3 bases and J dropped 1 base, with 12 bases sitting between them. This CDR3 has 15 residues. Per germline, CDR1 LGHDT and CDR2 YNNKEL (reference sequence). The CDR3 loop is CASSQERALQETQYF. CDR3 DNA: TGTGCCAGCAGCCAGGAGCGGGCCCTCCAAGAGACCCAGTACTTC.

The CDR3 sequence: CASSFGGNGPQHF. Here the CDR3 DNA reads TGTGCCAGCAGTTTCGGGGGTAACGGGCCCCAGCATTTT. This chain uses TRBV12-3 or TRBV12-4 with TRBJ1-5; maybe TRBD1 (5 bases). The CDR3 has 13 amino acids. V was trimmed by 3 bases and J by 9 bases, leaving 12 bases between them.

This clonotype was picked up a small number of times. The chain carries TRBV29-1 and TRBJ1-1; D not certain. CDR3 size: 12 residues. Deletions cut 4 bases from V and 1 base from J, with 7 bases between. Germline V gene lookup returns CDR1 SQVTM and CDR2 ANQGSEA. The CDR3 nucleotides read TGCAGCGTTGGGTCGGCGAACACTGAAGCTTTCTTT. Translated: CSVGSANTEAFF. Variable domain in full (rest from reference TRBV29-1 and TRBJ1-1): SAVISQKPSRDICQRGTSLTIQCQVDSQVTMMFWYRQQPGQSLTLIATANQGSEATYESGFVIDKFPISRPNLTFSTLTVSNMSPEDSSIYLCSVGSANTEAFFGQGTRLTVV.

The gene calls are TRBV7-8 and TRBJ1-2; possible D gene TRBD1, 6 bases. CDR1 and CDR2 (germline): SGHVS, FQNEAQ. Deletions cut 1 base from V and 6 bases from J, with 12 bases between. The CDR3 is 14 residues long. The CDR3 reads CASSLVGGVDGYTF. In DNA, the CDR3 is TGTGCCAGCAGCTTAGTAGGGGGTGTGGATGGCTACACCTTC.

This sequence joins TRBV5-1 and TRBJ2-1, with D possibly being TRBD1 or TRBD2 (6 bases each). CDR1 and CDR2 (germline): SGHRS, YFSETQ. This CDR3 contains 16 residues. The V end lost 4 bases, the J end lost 6 bases, and 20 bases lay between the germline ends. The CDR3 DNA sequence: TGCGCCAGCAGCCCCGAATGGGGGGCTCTCCTCAATGAGCAGTTCTTC. Amino acid sequence: CASSPEWGALLNEQFF.